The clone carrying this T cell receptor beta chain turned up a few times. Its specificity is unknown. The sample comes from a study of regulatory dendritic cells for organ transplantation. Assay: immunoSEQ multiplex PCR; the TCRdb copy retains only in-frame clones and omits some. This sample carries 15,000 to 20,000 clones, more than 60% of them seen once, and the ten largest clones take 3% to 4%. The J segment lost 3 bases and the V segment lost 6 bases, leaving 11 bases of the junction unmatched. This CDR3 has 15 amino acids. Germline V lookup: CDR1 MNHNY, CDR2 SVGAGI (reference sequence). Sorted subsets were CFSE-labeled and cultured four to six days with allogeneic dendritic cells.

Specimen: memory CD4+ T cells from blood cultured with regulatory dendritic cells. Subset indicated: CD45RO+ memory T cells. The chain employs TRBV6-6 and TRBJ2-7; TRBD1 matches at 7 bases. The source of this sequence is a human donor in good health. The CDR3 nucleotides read TGTGCCAGCAGAACCCCGACAGGGAGTTACTACGAGCAGTACTTC. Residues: CASRTPTGSYYEQYF.